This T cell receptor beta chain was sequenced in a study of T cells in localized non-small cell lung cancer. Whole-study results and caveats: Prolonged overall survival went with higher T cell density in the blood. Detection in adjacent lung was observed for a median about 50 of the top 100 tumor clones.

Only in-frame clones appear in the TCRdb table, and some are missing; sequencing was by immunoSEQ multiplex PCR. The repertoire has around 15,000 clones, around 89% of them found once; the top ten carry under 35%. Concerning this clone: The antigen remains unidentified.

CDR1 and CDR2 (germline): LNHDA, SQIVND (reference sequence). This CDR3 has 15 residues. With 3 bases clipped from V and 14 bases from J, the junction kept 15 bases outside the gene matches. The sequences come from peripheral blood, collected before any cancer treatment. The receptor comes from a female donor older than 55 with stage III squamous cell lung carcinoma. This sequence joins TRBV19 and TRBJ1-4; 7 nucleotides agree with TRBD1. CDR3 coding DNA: TGTGCCAGTAGTATTGAGGGCGGCGACAGGGACCGGCTGTTTTTT. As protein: CASSIEGGDRDRLFF. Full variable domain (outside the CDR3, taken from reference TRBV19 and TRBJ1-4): DGGITQSPKYLFRKEGQNVTLSCEQNLNHDAMYWYRQDPGQGLRLIYYSQIVNDFQKGDIAEGYSVSREKKESFPLTVTSAQKNPTAFYLCASSIEGGDRDRLFFGSGTQLSVL.